The 9 T cell receptor beta chains below were found in one sample sequenced in a study of blood T cell repertoires in COVID-19. The protocol was immunoSEQ multiplex PCR, while the TCRdb copy is restricted to in-frame clones and leaves out a portion. The table has more than 90,000 clones, about nine tenths seen once. Sequenced: peripheral blood. Every receptor here comes from a man aged 40-49 years with acute or convalescent COVID-19.

This clone showed up just once. This chain joins TRBV11-3 and TRBJ2-2, with unresolved D. This CDR3 is 17 amino acids long. Between the trimmed V and J ends, which lost 3 bases and 3 bases, there was a span of 17 bases. Germline assignment: CDR1 SGHNT and CDR2 YENEEA. The CDR3 protein is CASSFSRSAGDTGELFF. CDR3 bases: TGTGCCAGCAGCTTTAGTCGGTCGGCAGGCGACACCGGGGAGCTGTTTTTT.

The V gene is TRBV29-1, the J gene TRBJ2-7; 9 bases agree with TRBD2. Germline loops: CDR1 SQVTM, CDR2 ANQGSEA. The V segment lost 7 bases and the J segment 6 bases; nucleotides outside the gene matches: 13. The CDR3 covers 14 residues. CDR3 coding DNA: TGCAGCGCAGTCGGGCTAGCGGGAAGGGGCGAGCAGTACTTC. It specifies CSAVGLAGRGEQYF.

The rearrangement joins TRBV7-9 to TRBJ1-4; D is unresolved. V lost 8 bases, J lost 3 bases, and 19 bases lay in between. The CDR3 covers 16 residues. Germline CDR1 and CDR2: SEHNR and FQNEAQ (reference sequence). CDR3 sequence (DNA): TGTGCCAGCGGACTTAGTTTAGGCAGCTCTAATGAAAAACTGTTTTTT. Translating gives CASGLSLGSSNEKLFF. The variable domain in full, with the rest retrieved from reference TRBV7-9 and TRBJ1-4, is DTGVSQNPRHKITKRGQNVTFRCDPISEHNRLYWYRQTLGQGPEFLTYFQNEAQLEKSRLLSDRFSAERPKGSFSTLEIQRTEQGDSAMYLCASGLSLGSSNEKLFFGSGTQLSVL.

This clone has only a few counts. The rearrangement joins TRBV13 to TRBJ1-3; D gene uncertain. This CDR3 is 11 amino acids long. Germline assignment: CDR1 PRHDT and CDR2 FYEKMQ (reference sequence). The V and J ends lost 5 bases and 8 bases respectively, with 7 bases between them. In nucleotides, the CDR3 is TGTGCCAGCAGCGCCGCAGACACCATATATTTT. Protein: CASSAADTIYF.

The CDR3 here is CASSFDVGSYEQYF. The CDR3 nucleotides are TGTGCCAGCAGCTTCGACGTCGGGTCCTACGAGCAGTACTTC. The gene calls are TRBV9 and TRBJ2-7; D remains unclear. V lost 4 bases and J lost 1, with 12 bases in between. CDR1 is SGDLS, CDR2 YYNGEE, per germline. CDR3 length equals 14 residues.

V usage is TRBV7-9 and J usage is TRBJ1-4; 8 nucleotides line up with TRBD1. The germline CDR1 and CDR2 sequences are SEHNR and FQNEAQ (reference sequence). This CDR3 has 14 residues. Trimming removed 7 bases from V and 3 bases from J; junction bases left unmatched: 4. The CDR3, as DNA: TGTGCCAGCAACCCGGGACAGGCTAATGAAAAACTGTTTTTT. Amino acid sequence: CASNPGQANEKLFF.

The gene calls are TRBV14 and TRBJ1-3; D is uncertain. Trimming stripped 1 base from V and 0 bases from J, with 7 bases between. The CDR3 has 15 residues. CDR1 SGHDN and CDR2 FVKESK come from the germline V gene. In DNA form, the CDR3 reads TGTGCCAGCAGCCAAGGGACTTTCTCTGGAAACACCATATATTTT. Translated: CASSQGTFSGNTIYF.

CDR3: CASSQEWKGVATNEKLFF. CDR3 DNA: TGCGCCAGCAGCCAAGAGTGGAAGGGAGTTGCAACTAATGAAAAACTGTTTTTT. J is TRBJ1-4 and V is TRBV4-1; unclear D gene. The germline V and J ends were trimmed by 0 bases and 0 bases, with 14 bases remaining between them. Per the germline V gene, CDR1 is MGHRA and CDR2 is YSYEKL. This CDR3 is built from 18 residues.

The rearrangement uses TRBV19 and TRBJ2-3; D is unclear. This CDR3 has 13 amino acids. Germline values: CDR1 LNHDA, CDR2 SQIVND (reference sequence). V was cut by 3 bases and J by 0 bases, with 4 bases left in between. Here the CDR3 reads CASSIPSTDTQYF. The CDR3 coding sequence is TGTGCCAGTAGTATCCCGAGCACAGATACGCAGTATTTT.